This T cell receptor beta chain was observed in a study of cytomegalovirus exposure and HLA in healthy donors. Study outcomes and limitations: Reports credit the classifier with highly specific, highly sensitive diagnosis of cytomegalovirus status.

CDR1 is WNHNN and CDR2 is SYGVQD in the germline V gene (reference sequence). The CDR3 is 15 residues long. V was pared by 3 bases and J by 5 bases, with 5 bases of the junction left unmatched. PCR primers comprised 60 Vbeta and 13 Jbeta primers. Here immunoSEQ multiplex PCR was the method, and the copy in TCRdb shows in-frame clones only, minus some. Seen here are about 130,000 clones, approximately 80% observed once, and the top ten hold 1%. As concerns this clone: Its antigen is not identified.

The TCR was taken from a man aged 35 to 55 in good health and CMV-seronegative. The chain joins TRBV10-1 to TRBJ2-3; 10 bases match TRBD1. Sequenced sample: PBMCs. CDR3 bases: TGCGCCAGCAGTGATGACAGGGGGCGAGGAGATACGCAGTATTTT. Residues: CASSDDRGRGDTQYF.